The 4 T cell receptor beta chains below come from one sample, sequenced in a study of blood T cell repertoires in COVID-19. Libraries were prepared by immunoSEQ multiplex PCR; TCRdb keeps only in-frame clonotypes and omits some of them. The sample has about 270,000 clones, about nine tenths seen once; the top ten hold roughly 1.9%. Sequenced material: PBMCs or T cells enriched from blood (not recorded which). These receptors came from a woman aged 55-75 years who had recovered from COVID-19.

The chain uses TRBV11-3 and TRBJ2-1, with TRBD2 matching 9 bases. V shed 7 bases, J shed 7 bases, and the junction held 11 bases outside the gene matches. This CDR3 is 15 amino acids long. Germline CDR1 SGHNT, CDR2 YENEEA. The CDR3 is CASISGRTGSNEQFF. The CDR3 DNA sequence: TGTGCCAGCATTAGCGGGAGAACCGGATCAAATGAGCAGTTCTTC. Combining the CDR3 with reference TRBV11-3 and TRBJ2-1 gives the whole variable domain EAGVVQSPRYKIIEKKQPVAFWCNPISGHNTLYWYLQNLGQGPELLIRYENEEAVDDSQLPKDRFSAERLKGVDSTLKIQPAELGDSAVYLCASISGRTGSNEQFFGPGTRLTVL.

This rearrangement joins TRBV5-5 to TRBJ1-1; D gene uncertain. The germline V gene has CDR1 SGHKS and CDR2 YYEKEE (reference sequence). The germline V and J ends were trimmed by 1 base and 6 bases, with 16 bases remaining between them. The CDR3 covers 15 residues. In DNA, the CDR3 is TGTGCCAGCAGCTTGCTTGGGGAGGGTAAACCTGAAGCTTTCTTT. This encodes CASSLLGEGKPEAFF.

The rearrangement links TRBV30 to TRBJ1-6; the D is unclear. The V and J ends lost 1 base and 9 bases respectively, with 7 bases between them. This CDR3 is built from 12 residues. The germline V gene has CDR1 GTSNPN and CDR2 SVGIG (reference sequence). As DNA, the CDR3 is TGTGCCTGGAGTGGTTCCGGTTCACCCCTCCACTTT. It yields the protein CAWSGSGSPLHF.

V is TRBV28 and J is TRBJ2-7; 9 bases match TRBD2. The V and J ends lost 6 bases and 1 base, in that order; junction bases with no gene match: 19. From germline, CDR1 is MDHEN and CDR2 SYDVKM. The CDR3 runs 19 residues. CDR3 DNA: TGTGCCAGCAGACCTACAGGGTGGCTAGCGGGATTGGAGTCCTACGAGCAGTACTTC. It specifies CASRPTGWLAGLESYEQYF.